The 32 T cell receptor beta chains presented below share a single source sample, sequenced in a study of cytomegalovirus exposure and HLA in healthy donors. The PCR made use of 60 Vbeta and 13 Jbeta primers. Produced via immunoSEQ multiplex PCR; TCRdb's table is partial and in-frame only. The sample holds 150,000 to 200,000 clones, around 80% seen once. The sequenced sample consisted of PBMCs. The origin of the receptors is a woman aged 25-40 years in good health and CMV-seronegative.

The chain is built from TRBV19 and TRBJ2-7, with TRBD2 as a possible D gene (6 bases). CDR1 and CDR2 (germline): LNHDA, SQIVND (reference sequence). V was trimmed by 5 bases and J by 3 bases, leaving 20 bases between them. The CDR3 totals 16 residues. CDR3 protein: CASSPWGLERNYEQYF. CDR3 nucleotides: TGTGCCAGTAGTCCGTGGGGACTGGAAAGAAACTACGAGCAGTACTTC. Supplemented by reference TRBV19 and TRBJ2-7, the full variable domain reads DGGITQSPKYLFRKEGQNVTLSCEQNLNHDAMYWYRQDPGQGLRLIYYSQIVNDFQKGDIAEGYSVSREKKESFPLTVTSAQKNPTAFYLCASSPWGLERNYEQYFGPGTRLTVT.

The chain combines TRBV2 with TRBJ2-7, with 14 bases that match TRBD2. The CDR3 contains 17 residues. From germline, CDR1 is SNHLY and CDR2 FYNNEI. Germline trimming cut 3 bases from V and 3 bases from J; bases unmatched to any gene: 7. The CDR3 region is CASSDSGLAGVDYEQYF. CDR3 coding DNA: TGTGCCAGCAGTGATTCGGGACTAGCGGGGGTTGACTACGAGCAGTACTTC.

In this sample, this clone turned up a few times. V usage is TRBV5-8 and J usage is TRBJ1-2; a possible D gene is TRBD1 (6 bases). This CDR3 spans 15 amino acids. Germline V gives CDR1 SGHTS, CDR2 YDEGEE. V dropped 1 base and J dropped 5 bases, with 15 bases sitting between them. CDR3 coding DNA: TGTGCCAGCAGCTTGTTCTCGGGGGGCTTGTATGGCTACACCTTC. Translation gives CASSLFSGGLYGYTF.

The table lists this clone with a few counts. The V call is TRBV18, the J call TRBJ1-1, with TRBD1 matching over 10 bases. V gave up 5 bases and J gave up 4 bases; unmatched junction bases: 4. Germline V gene data show CDR1 as KGHSH and CDR2 as LQKENI. This CDR3 region has 14 residues. CDR3 in amino acids: CASSSWTGGTEAFF. The CDR3 bases are TGTGCCAGCTCATCCTGGACAGGGGGCACTGAAGCTTTCTTT.

The rearrangement joins TRBV12-5 to TRBJ2-5, with D possibly matching TRBD2 (5 bases). The closer fit of TRBJ2-7 to the DNA end suggests the J call may be wrong. CDR3 length: 12 amino acids. Germline lookup yields CDR1 LGHNT and CDR2 FRNRAP. The CDR3 DNA reads as TGTGCTAGTGAGCGTGGGAGTAACGAGCAGTACTTC. Amino acid sequence: CASERGSNEQYF.

This chain joins TRBV12-5 and TRBJ1-2, with D possibly being TRBD1 (5 bases). The length of the CDR3 is 16 residues. Deletions cut 6 bases from V and 3 bases from J, with 20 bases between. From germline, CDR1 is LGHNT and CDR2 FRNRAP. CDR3 loop: CASGQNPGLLDYGYTF. As DNA, the CDR3 is TGTGCTAGTGGACAGAATCCGGGACTTCTGGACTATGGCTACACCTTC.

The chain carries TRBV4-2 and TRBJ1-5; the match to TRBD1 covers 7 bases. J lost 5 bases, V lost 4 bases, and 14 bases had no gene match. This CDR3 contains 17 residues. The germline gives CDR1 LGHNA, CDR2 YNFKEQ. The CDR3 loop is CASSPDRARGLDQPQHF. In DNA, the CDR3 is TGTGCCAGCAGCCCCGACAGGGCTCGGGGTCTTGATCAGCCCCAGCATTTT.

The table lists this clone with a few counts. V and J are TRBV7-9 and TRBJ2-1; 9 nucleotides match TRBD2. J was trimmed by 12 bases and V by 2 bases; bases with no gene match: 8. There are 14 residues in the CDR3. Germline CDR1 SEHNR, CDR2 FQNEAQ (reference sequence). CDR3 bases: TGTGCCAGCAGCTTACTCAGCGGGGGGAGGGTGCAGTTCTTC. Protein product: CASSLLSGGRVQFF.

This clone was detected only a few times. J is TRBJ2-7 and V is TRBV7-8, with 9 bases lining up with TRBD1. This CDR3 region has 14 residues. CDR1 and CDR2 from the germline V gene are SGHVS and FQNEAQ. V shed 3 bases, J shed 3 bases, and the junction held 3 bases outside the gene matches. The CDR3 nucleotides are TGTGCCAGCAGCTTGACAGGGGGGGGCTACGAGCAGTACTTC. Protein sequence: CASSLTGGGYEQYF.

This clone is a singleton in its sample. The chain recombines TRBV2 with TRBJ2-3; tentative D call: TRBD2 (5 bases). V lost 9 bases to trimming and J lost 7 bases, with 20 bases between them. The CDR3 sequence is 14 residues long. The germline CDR1 and CDR2 sequences are SNHLY and FYNNEI. CDR3 protein: CASHRDHGANTQYF. CDR3 in DNA: TGTGCCAGTCACCGGGATCATGGTGCGAATACGCAGTATTTT.

The V gene is TRBV13, the J gene TRBJ2-7, with 7 bases matching TRBD1. The germline V gene has CDR1 PRHDT and CDR2 FYEKMQ (reference sequence). Trimming at V came to 5 bases and at J to 6 bases, leaving 7 bases not matched to a gene. The CDR3 spans 13 residues. DNA of the CDR3: TGTGCCAGCAGCCTCACCAGGGGGACCGAGCAGTACTTC. Its protein is CASSLTRGTEQYF. The variable domain in full, with the rest retrieved from reference TRBV13 and TRBJ2-7, is AAGVIQSPRHLIKEKRETATLKCYPIPRHDTVYWYQQGPGQDPQFLISFYEKMQSDKGSIPDRFSAQQFSDYHSELNMSSLELGDSALYFCASSLTRGTEQYFGPGTRLTVT.

The V and J genes are TRBV7-3 and TRBJ2-2; the match to TRBD2 covers 9 bases. J was trimmed by 5 bases and V by 0 bases; bases with no gene match: 7. Germline V gene data show CDR1 as SGHTA and CDR2 as FQGTGA. The CDR3 runs to 17 residues. CDR3 nucleotide sequence: TGTGCCAGCAGCTTAACGGAGGCTAGCGGGGCGACCGGGGAGCTGTTTTTT. This translates into CASSLTEASGATGELFF.

This clone was counted a few times. The chain uses TRBV4-2 and TRBJ1-1; no firm D call. The germline V gene encodes CDR1 LGHNA and CDR2 YNFKEQ. V was pared by 0 bases and J by 0 bases, with 11 bases between. The CDR3 spans 16 residues. Written as DNA, the CDR3 is TGTGCCAGCAGCCAAGATTTGCGCGGGATGAACACTGAAGCTTTCTTT. Translated, it gives CASSQDLRGMNTEAFF.

The chain joins TRBV30 to TRBJ2-5; D is perhaps TRBD2 (6 bases). Germline-derived CDR1 and CDR2 are GTSNPN and SVGIG (reference sequence). The CDR3 runs to 13 residues. Trimming removed 1 base from V and 1 base from J, with 7 bases in between. In DNA form, the CDR3 reads TGTGCCTGGAGTGGGGACTTCCAAGAGACCCAGTACTTC. It codes for CAWSGDFQETQYF.

The chain carries TRBV4-3 and TRBJ2-2; D gene uncertain. Germline V gene sequence: CDR1 LGHNA, CDR2 YSLEER. V was shortened by 0 bases and J by 3 bases, with 5 bases between the two germline ends. The CDR3 has 14 residues. The CDR3 here is CASSQDLDTGELFF. The DNA for the CDR3 is TGCGCCAGCAGCCAAGATCTCGACACCGGGGAGCTGTTTTTT.

The chain has TRBV27 and TRBJ1-1; D not resolved. V was cut by 4 bases and J by 4 bases, with 16 bases left in between. Germline values: CDR1 MNHEY, CDR2 SMNVEV (reference sequence). This CDR3 spans 15 amino acids. CDR3 nucleotide sequence: TGTGCCAGCAGTTACGAACCGGGAGCGGGCACTGAAGCTTTCTTT. This codes for CASSYEPGAGTEAFF.

The chain employs TRBV19 and TRBJ1-5; 9 nucleotides line up with TRBD1. CDR3 length equals 13 residues. Germline V gives CDR1 LNHDA, CDR2 SQIVND (reference sequence). The trim removed 5 bases at V and 7 bases at J, leaving 3 bases unmatched. For the CDR3, the DNA is TGTGCCAGTAGTTTACAGGGGGCACAGCCCCAGCATTTT. Encoded protein: CASSLQGAQPQHF.

This clone was seen more than once but under ten times. The V call is TRBV7-9, the J call TRBJ1-2; the match to TRBD1 covers 7 bases. The V segment lost 5 bases and the J segment 1 base; nucleotides outside the gene matches: 1. The germline gives CDR1 SEHNR, CDR2 FQNEAQ (reference sequence). This CDR3 is 13 amino acids long. The CDR3 nucleotides are TGTGCCAGCAGCCGGGACAGTAACTATGGCTACACCTTC. It encodes CASSRDSNYGYTF. Full variable domain (rest looked up from reference TRBV7-9 and TRBJ1-2): DTGVSQNPRHKITKRGQNVTFRCDPISEHNRLYWYRQTLGQGPEFLTYFQNEAQLEKSRLLSDRFSAERPKGSFSTLEIQRTEQGDSAMYLCASSRDSNYGYTFGSGTRLTVV.

This clone has just a few counts. This CDR3 reads CASSFPGRDGYTF. The CDR3 DNA reads TGCGCCAGCAGCTTCCCAGGGAGGGATGGCTACACCTTC. The chain combines TRBV5-1 with TRBJ1-2, with D perhaps TRBD1 (5 bases). Trimming cost V 2 bases and J 6 bases, with 11 bases left between them. The CDR3 spans 13 residues. Germline CDR1 reads SGHRS; CDR2 reads YFSETQ.

J is TRBJ1-1 and V is TRBV5-6; D remains ambiguous. CDR1 SGHDT and CDR2 YYEEEE come from the germline V gene. The CDR3 extends over 12 amino acids. Between the trimmed V and J ends, which lost 1 base and 4 bases, there was a span of 5 bases. The CDR3 loop is CASSLRSTEAFF. The DNA of the CDR3 is TGTGCCAGCAGCTTGAGGAGCACTGAAGCTTTCTTT.

This clone was recorded only once. The chain joins TRBV4-2 to TRBJ2-7, with 10 bases aligning to TRBD2. The CDR3 covers 18 residues. Per the germline V gene, CDR1 is LGHNA and CDR2 is YNFKEQ. Trimming removed 3 bases from V and 2 bases from J; junction bases left unmatched: 13. The DNA of the CDR3 is TGTGCCAGCAGCCACGATCCTAGCGGGGGACCCTTAACCTACGAGCAGTACTTC. The encoded protein is CASSHDPSGGPLTYEQYF.

This CDR3 reads CASSPDSYTQYF. CDR3 DNA: TGTGCCAGTAGTCCCGACAGTTATACGCAGTATTTT. The rearrangement links TRBV19 to TRBJ2-3; TRBD1 is a possible D gene (5 bases). Trimming removed 5 bases at V and 7 bases at J, with 10 bases between. The CDR3 runs to 12 residues. Germline CDR1 reads LNHDA; CDR2 reads SQIVND (reference sequence).

The chain is built from TRBV4-3 and TRBJ1-6, with D uncertain. Trimming took 4 bases from V and 7 from J, leaving 11 bases between them. The germline CDR1 and CDR2 sequences are LGHNA and YSLEER. The CDR3 contains 14 residues. The CDR3 DNA sequence: TGCGCCAGCAGCCGATACACGTTAAATTCACCCCTCCACTTT. Translated, it gives CASSRYTLNSPLHF.

This clone occurred once. V gene TRBV19 combines with J gene TRBJ1-6; 9 bases match TRBD1. The CDR3 contains 16 residues. Trimming at V came to 7 bases and at J to 8 bases, leaving 12 bases not matched to a gene. Germline-derived CDR1 and CDR2 are LNHDA and SQIVND (reference sequence). CDR3 nucleotides: TGTGCCAGTATCGGATCCGGGACAGGGACCCATTCACCCCTCCACTTT. Amino acid sequence: CASIGSGTGTHSPLHF.

V and J are TRBV6-5 and TRBJ2-7, with D perhaps matching TRBD1 (6 bases). V was cut by 4 bases and J by 1 base, with 8 bases left in between. Germline loops: CDR1 MNHEY, CDR2 SVGAGI. The length of the CDR3 is 13 residues. The CDR3 loop is CASSFDRSYEQYF. CDR3 in DNA: TGTGCCAGCAGTTTTGACAGGTCCTACGAGCAGTACTTC.

In DNA, the CDR3 is TGTGCTAGTGGTTTGGGACGGGGAAGCGAACTCAATGAGCAGTTCTTC. This encodes CASGLGRGSELNEQFF. This chain connects TRBV12-5 to TRBJ2-1; D might be TRBD2 (5 bases). Trimming pared 1 base from V and 6 bases from J, leaving 16 bases between. The CDR3 has 16 amino acids. The V gene's germline CDR1 is LGHNT and CDR2 FRNRAP.

The chain uses TRBV18 and TRBJ2-3, with a weak D call TRBD1 (5 bases). CDR1 and CDR2 from the germline V gene are KGHSH and LQKENI. CDR3 size: 13 residues. Between the trimmed V and J ends, which lost 3 bases and 5 bases, there was a span of 9 bases. The CDR3 here is CASSPPGLDTQYF. The DNA of the CDR3 is TGTGCCAGCTCACCCCCAGGGTTAGATACGCAGTATTTT.

This clone was counted only a few times. The chain uses TRBV7-3 and TRBJ2-3; 9 bases align to TRBD1. The germline V gene has CDR1 SGHTA and CDR2 FQGTGA. J lost 3 bases, V lost 5 bases, and 3 bases had no gene match. This CDR3 is built from 14 residues. CDR3 DNA sequence: TGTGCCAGCAGCCACAGGGGGCCAACAGATACGCAGTATTTT. Translated, it gives CASSHRGPTDTQYF.

The chain is built from TRBV6-5 and TRBJ1-1; D unclear. The CDR3 is 15 residues long. The V gene's germline CDR1 is MNHEY and CDR2 SVGAGI. V was clipped by 2 bases and J by 3 bases, with 13 bases between them. CDR3 DNA: TGTGCCAGCAGTTACAAGGGCTATAGCGACACTGAAGCTTTCTTT. It encodes CASSYKGYSDTEAFF.

This chain links TRBV5-4 with TRBJ2-6; 9 nucleotides align to TRBD2. This CDR3 contains 18 residues. V lost 4 bases to trimming and J lost 2 bases; unmatched junction nucleotides: 10. From germline, CDR1 is SGHNT and CDR2 YYREEE (reference sequence). CDR3 loop: CASSNPRGGLAGANVLTF. In DNA, the CDR3 is TGTGCCAGCAGCAACCCGCGGGGGGGCCTTGCTGGGGCCAACGTCCTGACTTTC.

The rearrangement uses TRBV5-1 and TRBJ1-1, with D maybe TRBD1 (6 bases). This CDR3 region has 15 residues. The V gene lost 4 bases and the J gene lost 4 bases, with 17 bases spanning the gap. Germline CDR1 SGHRS, CDR2 YFSETQ. The CDR3 DNA reads as TGCGCCAGCAGCCCCGTTCGGGGGGCGGTCACTGAAGCTTTCTTT. Its translation: CASSPVRGAVTEAFF.

V and J are TRBV2 and TRBJ1-1, with D unresolved. V gave up 8 bases and J gave up 0 bases, with 10 bases separating them. Germline V gene sequence: CDR1 SNHLY, CDR2 FYNNEI. The CDR3 runs to 13 residues. CDR3 region: CASLQDLNTEAFF. The CDR3 nucleotides read TGTGCCAGCCTGCAGGACTTGAACACTGAAGCTTTCTTT.